The 31 T cell receptor beta chains presented below share a single source sample, sequenced in a study of breast tumors, draining lymph nodes, adjacent tissues. TCRdb passed the multiplex PCR reads through MiXCR, listing each CDR3 protein once. The sample yields more than 200,000 distinct CDR3 sequences, approximately 31% seen once. Breast cancer patients provided tissue from their axillary draining lymph nodes. Sequences were obtained from axillary lymph node tissue. These receptors were obtained from a female donor with breast cancer. Some clones in this sample may be carry-over from other donors' samples.

This clonotype was picked up many times. The J gene is TRBJ1-4, the V gene TRBV12-3 or TRBV12-4, with 7 bases lining up with TRBD1. The CDR3 covers 14 residues. V was clipped by 7 bases and J by 5 bases; unmatched bases: 7. CDR3 sequence reads: CASTLRTGNEKLFF. The CDR3 nucleotides are TGTGCCAGCACCCTACGGACAGGAAATGAAAAACTGTTTTTT.

This clonotype was seen many times. This chain links TRBV4-2 with TRBJ2-3; no clear D. Per the germline V gene, CDR1 is LGHNA and CDR2 is YNFKEQ. Trimming took 0 bases from V and 4 from J, leaving 8 bases between them. CDR3 length equals 14 residues. CDR3 amino acids: CASSQESIPDTQYF. The CDR3, as DNA: TGTGCCAGCAGCCAAGAGTCTATCCCAGATACGCAGTATTTT.

This clonotype was seen at least ten times. J is TRBJ2-5 and V is TRBV5-1, with 10 bases that match TRBD1. This CDR3 region has 14 residues. Germline lookup yields CDR1 SGHRS and CDR2 YFSETQ. Trimming removed 4 bases from V and 5 bases from J; junction bases left unmatched: 5. CDR3 sequence (DNA): TGCGCCAGCAGCAGGGACAGGGGCAGGGAGACCCAGTACTTC. Translating gives CASSRDRGRETQYF. The full variable domain, with the rest looked up from reference TRBV5-1 and TRBJ2-5, is KAGVTQTPRYLIKTRGQQVTLSCSPISGHRSVSWYQQTPGQGLQFLFEYFSETQRNKGNFPGRFSGRQFSNSRSEMNVSTLELGDSALYLCASSRDRGRETQYFGPGTRLLVL.

The V call is TRBV11-2, the J call TRBJ2-3; 8 positions match TRBD2. Germline values: CDR1 SGHAT, CDR2 FQNNGV. V was clipped by 6 bases and J by 0 bases; unmatched bases: 14. The CDR3 runs 18 residues. The CDR3 is CASRPSRAPSGSTDTQYF. For the CDR3, the DNA is TGTGCCAGCAGGCCCTCAAGGGCCCCTAGCGGGAGCACAGATACGCAGTATTTT.

The rearrangement links TRBV13 to TRBJ2-1; 14 bases match TRBD2. The length of the CDR3 is 17 residues. Germline V gene sequence: CDR1 PRHDT, CDR2 FYEKMQ (reference sequence). Losses at the gene ends were 6 bases for V and 9 bases for J; bases not matched to a gene: 13. The CDR3 reads CASSYPMGLAGVPEQFF. The CDR3 nucleotides read TGTGCCAGCAGTTACCCAATGGGACTAGCGGGAGTACCTGAGCAGTTCTTC.

This clonotype appeared many times. The gene calls are TRBV4-2 and TRBJ2-1; 12 positions match TRBD2. Trimming at V came to 2 bases and at J to 4 bases, leaving 3 bases not matched to a gene. CDR3 size: 16 residues. The germline CDR1 and CDR2 sequences are LGHNA and YNFKEQ. CDR3 nucleotides: TGTGCCAGCAGCCAATCTAGCGGGAGGGATTACAATGAGCAGTTCTTC. It yields the protein CASSQSSGRDYNEQFF.

Concerning this clonotype itself: The junction departs from the called germline gene at one end, perhaps through a read error. The chain recombines TRBV7-9 with TRBJ2-3; TRBD2 matches 8 bases. Germline lookup yields CDR1 SEHNR and CDR2 FQNEAQ (reference sequence). The CDR3 runs to 14 residues. CDR3 amino acids: CASSIAGNVDTQYF. CDR3 DNA sequence: TGTGCCAGCAGCATAGCGGGAAATGTAGATACGCAGTATTTT.

This clonotype was counted ten times or more. V gene TRBV5-1 combines with J gene TRBJ2-2; D call uncertain. V was clipped by 4 bases and J by 3 bases, with 13 bases between them. Germline-derived CDR1 and CDR2 are SGHRS and YFSETQ. This CDR3 is 15 amino acids long. The CDR3 loop reads CASSRVSVDTGELFF. CDR3 nucleotide sequence: TGCGCCAGCAGCCGGGTTTCCGTTGACACCGGGGAGCTGTTTTTT.

This clonotype was detected a few times. The chain employs TRBV6-2 or TRBV6-3 and TRBJ1-2, with D unresolved. The germline gives CDR1 MNHEY, CDR2 SVGEGT. V was clipped by 7 bases and J by 7 bases, with 19 bases between them. CDR3 size: 14 residues. CDR3 DNA sequence: TGTGCCAGCACCTCGGCCGCCCTAGGCGGTGGCTACACCTTC. Translating it yields CASTSAALGGGYTF.

This clonotype was picked up many times. This chain links TRBV5-8 with TRBJ2-5, with 8 bases fitting TRBD2. Germline CDR1 is SGHTS and CDR2 is YDEGEE. This CDR3 is 15 amino acids long. J lost 5 bases, V lost 0 bases, and 6 bases had no gene match. The CDR3 coding sequence is TGTGCCAGCAGCTTGGGGGGACTAGATGGGGAGACCCAGTACTTC. This encodes CASSLGGLDGETQYF. Supplemented by reference TRBV5-8 and TRBJ2-5, the full variable domain reads EAGVTQSPTHLIKTRGQQATLRCSPISGHTSVYWYQQALGLGLQFLLWYDEGEERNRGNFPPRFSGRQFPNYSSELNVNALELEDSALYLCASSLGGLDGETQYFGPGTRLLVL.

This clonotype was seen at least ten times. V usage is TRBV7-2 and J usage is TRBJ2-1, with 8 nucleotides matching TRBD2. V was clipped by 1 base and J by 7 bases; unmatched bases: 3. The CDR3 extends over 14 amino acids. Germline loops: CDR1 SGHTA, CDR2 FQGNSA. CDR3 sequence (DNA): TGTGCCAGCAGCTTAGGACTAGCGAAAAATGAGCAGTTCTTC. Protein sequence: CASSLGLAKNEQFF.

This clonotype was seen ten or more times. This chain joins TRBV14 and TRBJ2-7; 7 bases agree with TRBD1. CDR3 size: 16 residues. CDR1 is SGHDN and CDR2 is FVKESK in the germline V gene. Trimming at V came to 0 bases and at J to 7 bases, leaving 12 bases not matched to a gene. CDR3 DNA: TGTGCCAGCAGCCAAGAATTCCGGACAGGACAATGGGAGCAGTACTTC. It is translated as CASSQEFRTGQWEQYF. Looking up the rest from reference TRBV14 and TRBJ2-7 gives the full variable domain: EAGVTQFPSHSVIEKGQTVTLRCDPISGHDNLYWYRRVMGKEIKFLLHFVKESKQDESGMPNNRFLAERTGGTYSTLKVQPAELEDSGVYFCASSQEFRTGQWEQYFGPGTRLTVT.

This clonotype has at least ten counts. The chain uses TRBV18 and TRBJ2-1, with 9 nucleotides matching TRBD2. The germline V gene encodes CDR1 KGHSH and CDR2 LQKENI. CDR3 length equals 15 residues. The V segment lost 4 bases and the J segment 6 bases; nucleotides outside the gene matches: 7. CDR3 DNA: TGTGCCAGCTCACTCCGGACTAGCGAGGCCAATGAGCAGTTCTTC. The encoded protein is CASSLRTSEANEQFF.

Remarks on this clonotype: It may be a read error: a sequence one base away is much more abundant. The rearrangement joins TRBV6-2 or TRBV6-3 to TRBJ1-3; a possible D gene is TRBD1 (5 bases). V dropped 4 bases and J dropped 0 bases, with 16 bases sitting between them. The CDR3 sequence is 17 residues long. Per germline, CDR1 MNHEY and CDR2 SVGEGT. CDR3 DNA: TGTGCCAGCAGTTCCGGGACGGGGGTTCGCTCTGGAAACACCATATATTTT. Encoded protein: CASSSGTGVRSGNTIYF.

This clonotype was observed at least ten times. DNA for the CDR3: TGTGCCAGCAGTCCTACAGGGGGCGGTCAGCCCCAGCATTTT. Protein: CASSPTGGGQPQHF. The V and J genes are TRBV2 and TRBJ1-5, with 9 bases fitting TRBD1. Germline lookup yields CDR1 SNHLY and CDR2 FYNNEI. The CDR3 totals 14 residues. V gave up 5 bases and J gave up 6 bases; unmatched junction bases: 5.

The chain has TRBV5-1 and TRBJ1-3; D is possibly TRBD1 (6 bases). The CDR3 is 15 residues long. The germline V and J ends were trimmed by 1 base and 2 bases, with 10 bases remaining between them. The germline V gene has CDR1 SGHRS and CDR2 YFSETQ. The CDR3 DNA is TGCGCCAGCAGCTTGAAGCCAGGGGCTGGAAACACCATATATTTT. Protein sequence: CASSLKPGAGNTIYF.

This clonotype was found many times. This sequence joins TRBV28 and TRBJ2-5, with 10 bases aligning to TRBD2. The CDR3 totals 15 residues. Losses at the gene ends were 10 bases for V and 3 bases for J; bases not matched to a gene: 11. Germline-derived CDR1 and CDR2 are MDHEN and SYDVKM. The CDR3 loop reads CAISGRAAGEETQYF. The DNA of the CDR3 is TGTGCCATAAGCGGGAGGGCCGCGGGGGAAGAGACCCAGTACTTC.

This clonotype occurred many times. This chain links TRBV20-1 with TRBJ1-5; D unresolved. This CDR3 contains 14 residues. V lost 3 bases, J lost 4 bases, and 13 bases lay in between. Germline loops: CDR1 DFQATT, CDR2 SNEGSKA (reference sequence). For the CDR3, the DNA is TGCAGTGCTAGGAGGGAGGGTGGAAATCAGCCCCAGCATTTT. It yields the protein CSARREGGNQPQHF.

The chain couples TRBV7-9 to TRBJ1-1; TRBD1 is a possible D gene (5 bases). V lost 0 bases to trimming and J lost 7 bases, with 6 bases between them. CDR3 length: 12 residues. CDR1 is SEHNR, CDR2 FQNEAQ, per germline (reference sequence). CDR3 DNA sequence: TGTGCCAGCAGCTTAGCTGGGGGTGAAGCTTTCTTT. Translation gives CASSLAGGEAFF. Full variable domain (remainder filled in from reference TRBV7-9 and TRBJ1-1): DTGVSQNPRHKITKRGQNVTFRCDPISEHNRLYWYRQTLGQGPEFLTYFQNEAQLEKSRLLSDRFSAERPKGSFSTLEIQRTEQGDSAMYLCASSLAGGEAFFGQGTRLTVV.

This clonotype has only a few counts. The chain couples TRBV19 to TRBJ2-1; D is ambiguous. The V gene lost 3 bases and the J gene lost 8 bases, with 14 bases spanning the gap. CDR3 length equals 14 residues. The germline V gene encodes CDR1 LNHDA and CDR2 SQIVND (reference sequence). CDR3 DNA: TGTGCCAGTAGTATTATTTGGGGAAACGATGAGCAGTTCTTC. This gives the protein CASSIIWGNDEQFF. Based on the CDR3 plus reference TRBV19 and TRBJ2-1, the full variable domain is DGGITQSPKYLFRKEGQNVTLSCEQNLNHDAMYWYRQDPGQGLRLIYYSQIVNDFQKGDIAEGYSVSREKKESFPLTVTSAQKNPTAFYLCASSIIWGNDEQFFGPGTRLTVL.

V and J are TRBV24-1 and TRBJ1-2, with TRBD1 matching 9 bases. Per germline, CDR1 KGHDR and CDR2 SFDVKD. The CDR3 is 16 residues long. Trimming removed 4 bases from V and 4 bases from J; junction bases left unmatched: 9. In DNA, the CDR3 is TGTGCCACCAGTGAAACTTTACCGGGACAGGGCTATGGCTACACCTTC. This gives the protein CATSETLPGQGYGYTF.

Comment on this clonotype: Likely a read error: the CDR3 ends without its conserved phenylalanine or tryptophan. The V call is TRBV7-7, the J call TRBJ1-6; no firm D call. This CDR3 has 14 amino acids. Germline V gene sequence: CDR1 SSHAT, CDR2 FNYEAQ (reference sequence). The chain's CDR3 is CASSFGTYNSPLHP. The DNA of the CDR3 is TGTGCTAGCAGCTTTGGTACCTATAATTCACCCCTCCACCCT.

At least ten counts were recorded for this clonotype. This chain uses TRBV6-6 with TRBJ2-3; D remains ambiguous. With 4 bases removed from V and 0 bases from J, the gap between germline ends came to 5 bases. Germline CDR1 is MNHNY and CDR2 is SVGAGI (reference sequence). The CDR3 is 13 residues long. The CDR3 spells CASSFDSTDTQYF. CDR3 DNA sequence: TGTGCCAGCAGTTTCGACAGCACAGATACGCAGTATTTT.

This clonotype was observed at least ten times. This chain connects TRBV30 to TRBJ1-2; maybe TRBD1 (5 bases). Germline V gives CDR1 GTSNPN, CDR2 SVGIG (reference sequence). This CDR3 spans 12 amino acids. V was shortened by 4 bases and J by 7 bases, with 13 bases between the two germline ends. The CDR3 DNA reads as TGTGCCTGGATTGGACACAGGCTTGGCTACACCTTC. Its protein product is CAWIGHRLGYTF.

This clonotype showed up many times. This rearrangement joins TRBV30 to TRBJ2-1, with 8 bases matching TRBD2. The CDR3 runs 13 residues. Germline V gene lookup returns CDR1 GTSNPN and CDR2 SVGIG (reference sequence). V lost 0 bases, J lost 16 bases, and 11 bases stayed unmatched. CDR3 amino acids: CAWSVLSGGFVFF. DNA for the CDR3: TGTGCCTGGAGTGTACTAAGCGGGGGATTCGTCTTCTTC.

The chain combines TRBV7-2 with TRBJ2-5, with D perhaps TRBD2 (5 bases). This CDR3 has 15 residues. The germline gives CDR1 SGHTA, CDR2 FQGNSA. The germline V and J ends were trimmed by 2 bases and 5 bases, with 15 bases remaining between them. CDR3: CASSLIKGAAETQYF. The CDR3 bases are TGTGCCAGCAGCTTAATCAAGGGAGCGGCGGAGACCCAGTACTTC.

This clonotype occurred many times. The chain couples TRBV7-8 to TRBJ2-5; D gene unclear. This CDR3 comprises 11 residues. The V and J ends lost 5 bases and 3 bases respectively, with 4 bases between them. Germline V gives CDR1 SGHVS, CDR2 FQNEAQ. The DNA for the CDR3 is TGTGCCAGCAGCATTAAAGAGACCCAGTACTTC. Protein product: CASSIKETQYF.

This clonotype was detected a few times. This may be a read error: a much more frequent sequence differs by one nucleotide. The CDR3 ends on some other residue instead of the conserved phenylalanine or tryptophan, so this is likely a read error. The J gene is TRBJ2-1, the V gene TRBV5-1; D call uncertain. Trimming stripped 4 bases from V and 13 bases from J, with 15 bases between. Germline V gene data show CDR1 as SGHRS and CDR2 as YFSETQ. The CDR3 runs 12 residues. CDR3 DNA sequence: TGCGCCAGCAGCGTAGTAGGGTGGGAACAGTTCCTC. The encoded protein is CASSVVGWEQFL.

The chain combines TRBV6-2 or TRBV6-3 with TRBJ2-1, with TRBD2 as a possible D gene (6 bases). This CDR3 spans 16 amino acids. V lost 7 bases and J 5 bases, leaving 21 bases between the germline ends. Germline V CDR1 and CDR2: MNHEY, SVGEGT. The CDR3 sequence is CASTPPGLERDNEQFF. The CDR3 nucleotides are TGTGCCAGCACCCCACCGGGACTCGAACGAGACAATGAGCAGTTCTTC.

This clonotype was picked up many times. The chain is built from TRBV20-1 and TRBJ2-3, with 9 bases matching TRBD2. The CDR3 length is 14 residues. Germline CDR1 DFQATT, CDR2 SNEGSKA (reference sequence). J gave up 5 bases and V 5 bases, and 8 bases lay outside the gene matches. CDR3 sequence: CSAQPGTSLDTQYF. CDR3 sequence (DNA): TGCAGTGCTCAGCCGGGGACTAGCTTAGATACGCAGTATTTT.

The chain uses TRBV5-6 and TRBJ1-2; 8 nucleotides agree with TRBD1. The V segment lost 7 bases and the J segment 7 bases; nucleotides outside the gene matches: 12. This CDR3 contains 14 residues. Germline CDR1 SGHDT, CDR2 YYEEEE. The CDR3 is CASLPTGEESGYTF. In nucleotides, the CDR3 is TGTGCCAGCCTACCGACAGGGGAAGAGAGTGGCTACACCTTC.